The rows below give T cell receptor beta chains drawn from one sample of a study of patients and donors after allogeneic stem cell transplantation. One entry per CDR3 protein, called by TCRdb with MiXCR from the RT-PCR reads. The sample lists 920,000 or so distinct CDR3 sequences, more than 15% occurring once. What was sequenced was blood, either unsorted or a sorted T cell fraction (not recorded which). The source is a human donor who was either an allogeneic HSCT recipient or a stem cell or donor lymphocyte infusion donor (not recorded which). It is not recorded whose cells these are; they may come from a transplant donor. Each CDR3 is given with its conserved first and last residue. Fields, in order: D gene, clone size, J gene, V gene, CDR3 DNA, CDR3 protein. The D gene is left open where the match is weak. Clone size is given for some rows only: seen once, a few or many times, or a class if the clone is expanded.

>.|.|TRBJ2-7|TRBV12-3/TRBV12-4
TGTGCCAGCAGTCCCACAATGCCCCAAGCCTACGAGCAGTACTTC
CASSPTMPQAYEQYF
>.|many|TRBJ2-5|TRBV9
TGTGCCAGCAGCGTAGGACTCCAAGAGACCCAGTACTTC
CASSVGLQETQYF
>TRBD2|many|TRBJ2-1|TRBV9
TGTGCCAGCAGCGTAGATGGCGGGAGGTCCGATGAGCAGTTCTTC
CASSVDGGRSDEQFF
>.|few|TRBJ1-5|TRBV7-3
TGTGCCAGCAGCTTAACGGGGGGAGGGGAGCCCCAGCATTTT
CASSLTGGGEPQHF
>TRBD2|few|TRBJ2-7|TRBV4-2
TGTGCCAGCAGCCGGACCAGCGGGGAAGTCCCGGACGAGCAGTACTTC
CASSRTSGEVPDEQYF
>.|many|TRBJ1-1|TRBV27
TGTGCCAGCAGTTTCGGGGGCGCGGGAACTGAAGCTTTCTTT
CASSFGGAGTEAFF
>TRBD2|.|TRBJ2-3|TRBV6-1
TGTGCCAGCAGCCCCCAAGCGGGAGGCCGTGGTCGTGCGGATACGCAGTATTTT
CASSPQAGGRGRADTQYF
>TRBD1|few|TRBJ2-1|TRBV20-1
TGCAGTGCTAGAACAGGGGGACCGTCCTACAATGAGCAGTTCTTC
CSARTGGPSYNEQFF
>.|few|TRBJ2-1|TRBV25-1
TGTGCCAGCAGTGGGAGCGGCGAGCAGTTCTTC
CASSGSGEQFF
>.|few|TRBJ2-7|TRBV6-1
TGTGCCAGCAGTAACCAGGAATTCTCCTACGAGCAGTACTTC
CASSNQEFSYEQYF
>.|few|TRBJ1-4|TRBV4-3
TGCGCCAGCAGCCCAGGCCGACAGGTGTTTTGGGAAAAACTGTTTTTT
CASSPGRQVFWEKLFF
>TRBD1|.|TRBJ1-5|TRBV7-9
TGTGCCAGCAGCCTCGGTGGTAGGACAGGGCTTAATCAGCCCCAGCATTTT
CASSLGGRTGLNQPQHF
>TRBD2|.|TRBJ2-3|TRBV27
TGTGCCAGCAGCCCTCGACGGGGGGGACTCACAGATACGCAGTATTTT
CASSPRRGGLTDTQYF
>.|many|TRBJ1-5|TRBV5-6
TGTGCCAGCAGCTCGGGCCGAAATCAGCCCCAGCATTTT
CASSSGRNQPQHF
>.|.|TRBJ2-1|TRBV29-1
TGCAGCGTTGTATGGGACTCCTACAATGAGCAGTTCTTC
CSVVWDSYNEQFF
>.|.|TRBJ2-3|TRBV6-1
TGTGCCAGCAGTCGCAGCGCGGGACAGCTTTGGCATACGCAGTATTTT
CASSRSAGQLWHTQYF
>.|.|TRBJ2-6|TRBV15
TGTGCCACCAGCAGGAGAACGGCCTCTGGGGCCAACGTCCTGACTTTC
CATSRRTASGANVLTF
>.|many|TRBJ2-7|TRBV12-3/TRBV12-4
TGTGCCAGCAGTTTAGGGAGGGCCTCCTACGAGCAGTACTTC
CASSLGRASYEQYF
>TRBD2|once|TRBJ2-1|TRBV7-6
TGTGCCAGCAGCTTAGCAAGCGGGAGAGGGCCAGATGAGCAGTTCTTC
CASSLASGRGPDEQFF
>.|.|TRBJ1-2|TRBV28
TGTGCCAGCAGTTTAGAACAGATTAACTATGGCTACACCTTC
CASSLEQINYGYTF
>.|many|TRBJ2-1|TRBV12-3/TRBV12-4
TGTGCCAGCAGCCGTTTAAATGAGCAGTTCTTC
CASSRLNEQFF
>.|few|TRBJ1-4|TRBV6-1
TGTGCCAGCTCCCGGGGTCGGGATAATGAAAAACTGTTTTTT
CASSRGRDNEKLFF
>.|few|TRBJ2-1|TRBV7-2
TGTGCCAGCAGCCCCTCCCCCCGTTGGAATGAGCAGTTCTTC
CASSPSPRWNEQFF
>.|few|TRBJ1-3|TRBV9
TGTGCCAGCAACCAGGAAAGGACAGTCGGCGGAAACACCATATATTTT
CASNQERTVGGNTIYF
>TRBD2|many|TRBJ2-5|TRBV12-3/TRBV12-4
TGCGCCAGCAGCTTGGCGGGGGGGAAAGAGACCCAGTACTTC
CASSLAGGKETQYF
>.|.|TRBJ1-2|TRBV19
TGTGCCAGTATCCTGAGGGGTCGTATCGATGACCCTAACTATGGCTACACCTTC
CASILRGRIDDPNYGYTF
>.|.|TRBJ2-7|TRBV15
TGTGCCACCAGCAGAGTGGCCGGCCCCTACGAGCAGTACTTC
CATSRVAGPYEQYF
>.|few|TRBJ2-2|TRBV7-3
TGTGCCAGCAGCGAGGTTCCCCTACTTACCGGGGAGCTGTTTTTT
CASSEVPLLTGELFF
>TRBD2|few|TRBJ2-1|TRBV7-2
TGTGCCAGCAGCTTAGGGGGACTAATTAATGAGCAGTTCTTC
CASSLGGLINEQFF
>TRBD2|.|TRBJ2-5|TRBV7-8
TGTGCCAGCAGCCCGCTGTGGGCGGGGGGCCAAGAGACCCAGTACTTC
CASSPLWAGGQETQYF
>.|few|TRBJ2-2|TRBV3-1
TGTGCCAGCAGCCAAGAAGACATTCCGAACACCGGGGAGCTGTTTTTT
CASSQEDIPNTGELFF
>.|few|TRBJ2-7|TRBV5-1
TGCGCCAGCAGCTTTAACAGTCAATCCTACGAGCAGTACTTC
CASSFNSQSYEQYF
>.|.|TRBJ1-1|TRBV6-5
TGTGCCAGCAGTTACTCGGGACCGAATTTGGCCACTGAAGCTTTCTTT
CASSYSGPNLATEAFF
>.|many|TRBJ1-5|TRBV12-3/TRBV12-4
TGTGCCAGCAGCCCTCAGAATAGCAATCAGCCCCAGCATTTT
CASSPQNSNQPQHF
>.|.|TRBJ1-5|TRBV6-2/TRBV6-3
TGTGCCAGCAGTATAATCGACACCAACCTCAATAGCAATCAGCCCCAGCATTTT
CASSIIDTNLNSNQPQHF
>TRBD2|few|TRBJ2-3|TRBV5-6
TGTGCCAGCAGCTTTAAACTAGCGGAGGGCACAGATACGCAGTATTTT
CASSFKLAEGTDTQYF
>.|.|TRBJ1-2|TRBV4-1
TGCGCCAGCAGCCAAGGAGGGGCCTCTCCTAGGGGCTATGGCTACACCTTC
CASSQGGASPRGYGYTF
>TRBD2|.|TRBJ2-3|TRBV27
TGTGCCAGCAGTATCCGGACTAGCATAAGCACAGATACGCAGTATTTT
CASSIRTSISTDTQYF
>TRBD2|.|TRBJ2-3|TRBV29-1
TGCAGCGTTGATGCGCTAGCGGGGGGGCCGCGCACAGATACGCAGTATTTT
CSVDALAGGPRTDTQYF
>TRBD1|many|TRBJ2-1|TRBV6-2/TRBV6-3
TGTGCCAGCAGCTCCTTCCAGCCGGGACAGGGAGGGAATGGGCAGTTCTTC
CASSSFQPGQGGNGQFF
>TRBD2|few|TRBJ2-1|TRBV4-2
TGTGCCAGCAGCCAAGATGCGAGCGGGAGGGCCGTGGATGAGCAGTTCTTC
CASSQDASGRAVDEQFF
>.|.|TRBJ2-6|TRBV20-1
TGCAGTGCTATCTACAGGGGACTCTCTGGGGCCAACGTCCTGACTTTC
CSAIYRGLSGANVLTF
>.|many|TRBJ2-2|TRBV12-3/TRBV12-4
TGTGCCAGCAGTTTAGCCCTTACCGGGGAGCTGTTTTTT
CASSLALTGELFF
>TRBD2|.|TRBJ2-1|TRBV9
TGTGCCAGCAGCGTTAGCGGGAGTAGGAATGAGCAGTTCTTC
CASSVSGSRNEQFF
>.|.|TRBJ2-7|TRBV6-2/TRBV6-3
TGTGCCAGCAGTTACTCTGTAGACGAGCAGTACTTC
CASSYSVDEQYF
>TRBD2|few|TRBJ2-7|TRBV5-1
TGCGCCAGCAGCCCCTCCGCTAGCGGGAGACATCTCGAGCAGTACTTC
CASSPSASGRHLEQYF
>.|many|TRBJ2-1|TRBV5-1
TGCGCCAGCAGCTGGACCCAATACAATGAGCAGTTCTTC
CASSWTQYNEQFF
>TRBD2|few|TRBJ2-7|TRBV5-6
TGTGCCAGCAGCTTGGTTAGCGGGGGGGCCGGGGAGCAGTACTTC
CASSLVSGGAGEQYF
>.|.|TRBJ1-2|TRBV6-1
TGTGCCAGCAGTCCCCTGGGGAGACCGGATTATGGCTACACCTTC
CASSPLGRPDYGYTF
>TRBD2|many|TRBJ2-5|TRBV6-2/TRBV6-3
TGTGCCAGCAGTTCCGGAGTTCTAGCGGGAGTTGGAGAGACCCAGTACTTC
CASSSGVLAGVGETQYF
>TRBD1|few|TRBJ2-7|TRBV6-1
TGTGCCAGCAGTACAAGTCCGGGACAGGGGGGGCTAGAGCAGTACTTC
CASSTSPGQGGLEQYF
>.|few|TRBJ1-1|TRBV4-1
TGCGCCAGCAGCCAGGAGTTACAGGGTTCAACTGAAGCTTTCTTT
CASSQELQGSTEAFF